This TCR beta chain was recorded in a study of beta chain features in type 1 diabetes (dated 2018 in TCRdb). Describing the broader study: No differences in mean age, gender distribution, total cell number or subset yield were found between patients and healthy donors. A total of some 100,000,000 sorted cells were examined across all samples, and the number of cells per subset was strongly correlated with RNA yield. In the study, recently diagnosed type 1 diabetes patients and matched healthy donors were compared on the TCRB repertoires of their sorted circulating CD4+ T cell subsets. Regulatory and stem cell-like memory subsets were obtained from only 8 patients and about eight healthy donors, while naive and central memory subsets were obtained from all 28 donors.

The entire amount of isolated RNA was reverse transcribed using the High Capacity cDNA Reverse Transcription Kit, so the sequenced TCRB transcripts were expressed ones. Deep immunoSEQ sequencing was performed on naive, central memory and regulatory T cell samples, with an average of around 3.4 million total reads per sample. After sorted cells were lysed in RLT buffer, RNA was extracted with DNase-treated RNeasy Micro or Mini kits, with the choice depending on cell number. To prevent cross-contamination, every cell subset was processed on its own, while patient and healthy donor samples were processed together. TCRB sequences were amplified from cDNA with the immunoSEQ multiplex PCR, producing 87-bp fragments spanning the CDR3 region. Amplicons were sequenced on the Illumina HiSeq platform. The authors processed their data as follows. Synthetic template baselines were used to correct PCR bias computationally, reads within Hamming distance 2 were collapsed, and singletons that could not be merged were discarded. By aligning reads against IMGT, V, D and J genes, CDR3 length, and insertions or deletions at six rearrangement sites were assigned. Within each subset, clonotype counts were normalized to the number of sorted cells before true diversity and Gini coefficients were calculated with the tcR R package. Repertoire sharing was quantified using the overlap coefficient calculated on TCRB nucleotide sequences. The table was pulled from immuneACCESS by TCRdb, which kept in-frame rearrangements only. Such tables lose some clones; where checked, under half of the loss comes from unresolved V genes, and the rest has no known cause. V and J calls and clone size are copied from that table; D and trimming were computed from the DNA. The sample has around 340,000 clones on record, 9.3% of them singletons. In total, the top ten clones hold more than 0.8% of the sample.

This clone was observed a few times. Its cognate antigen has yet to be identified. No base qualities exist here, and no much larger clone lies one base off it. Reading from cysteine to phenylalanine, the CDR3 counts 13 amino acids. Only the CDR3 DNA stays, 39 bases, in frame from base 1. From a lookup of the germline V gene, CDR1 and CDR2 are SNHLY and FYNNEI. The trim is 5 bases for V and 2 bases for J, with a gap of 8 bases between the germline ends. General study outcomes and caveats: Patients with type 1 diabetes made fewer insertions and deleted more nucleotides at VDJ recombination sites, implying thymic rearrangement abnormalities. Because cDNA rather than genomic DNA was sequenced, highly expressing activated cells could have been over-represented, although no difference in activation and CD3 levels was found between groups. PCR might favor shorter templates, but patient and control samples were amplified and corrected together, so any skew would affect both groups equally. Naive, central memory and regulatory TCRB repertoires appeared to be more alike among patients than among healthy donors. A moderate but significant shortening of TCRB CDR3 length was observed in type 1 diabetes patients in all four CD4+ subsets. Only small numbers of individuals were included in the HLA sub-analyses, which left unresolved whether HLA type had any influence on TCRB rearrangement.

Each donor gave one peripheral blood draw, about 110 mL on average, collected into heparinised tubes. Using a panel that included CD45RO, CCR7, CD25, CD127, CD95 and CD27, naive, central memory, regulatory and stem cell-like memory CD4+ T cells were sorted on a BD FACSAria II. A purity above 95% was achieved for all sorted populations. PBMCs were isolated immediately by Lymphoprep density gradient centrifugation and stained directly without culture. To minimize batch effects, samples were stained and sorted in pairs, one healthy donor with one patient per experiment. This receptor chain uses TRBV2 and TRBJ2-3; confidence is insufficient to name the D gene. The clonotype originates from a young man with type 1 diabetes. Sequences were obtained from central memory CD4+ T cells from blood. The CDR3 is CASSNLDTDTQYF. The nucleotide sequence reads as follows: TGTGCCAGCAGTAATCTGGACACAGATACGCAGTATTTT.